One T cell receptor beta chain is described in this entry. This clonotype appeared many times. It lacks a known antigen. Base-call qualities are not available, and no considerably larger clone is one nucleotide away. The sample belongs to a study of T cells in Graves' hyperthyroidism and ophthalmopathy (dated by TCRdb to between 2017 and 2020). With regard to the full study: A discovery cohort of 95 to 100 patients, 43 with Graves' ophthalmopathy and approximately 57 with stable Graves' hyperthyroidism, was used to find distinguishing TCR V-J signatures. The 100 discovery patients were divided at random into training and test sets in a 7:3 ratio. Once sampling was done, hyperthyroidism patients were given methimazole at a starting dose of 30 mg daily, whereas ophthalmopathy patients were given high-dose intravenous methylprednisolone. The study also compared thyroid tissue and blood T-cell repertoires from 5 to 7 Graves' hyperthyroidism patients. Whether ophthalmopathy could be predicted prospectively was tested in an independent validation cohort made up of approximately 19 hyperthyroidism patients plus 17 patients who later progressed to ophthalmopathy. The paper describes TCR Vbeta CDR3 sequencing of some 130 peripheral blood samples, made up of under 50 ophthalmopathy patients, over 70 hyperthyroidism patients and roughly 17 progressor patients. The paper's findings and limits, for the study overall: A 13 V-J signature model separated ophthalmopathy from stable hyperthyroidism, with about 88% sensitivity and 81% to 83% specificity in cross-validation and 80%/75% in testing. Most expanded thyroid clonotypes (frequency above 0.001) were also found in blood, which suggests that blood repertoires may mirror thyroid immune responses. In validation, the model predicted progression to ophthalmopathy with 60% to 71% sensitivity and less than 80% specificity, a median of about 6 months before onset. No statistical method was used to fix the sample size in advance, and group allocation was not hidden from the investigators.

TCR beta CDR3 regions were amplified from RNA transcripts. A first-round RT-PCR of the TCR CDR3 used the HTBI primer set with the Qiagen OneStep RT-PCR kit. Libraries were constructed in a second round of multiplex PCR, after which size selection and purification were performed. Sequencing of the libraries was done on an Illumina HiSeq2000 using paired-end 100 bp reads. Turning to the authors' computational methods: SOAPnuke was used to process the raw data, with reads discarded if the reads contained adapters or uncalled bases, had a mean Phred below 15, or lacked an exact constant-primer or identifier match. COPE v1.2.5 was used to merge the high-quality paired reads, and each unique nucleotide sequence was defined as a clonotype. MiTCR v1.1 was used to align the clonotypes against IMGT TRBV, TRBD and TRBJ reference segments. The analysis was restricted to V-J combinations with a frequency above 0.0001, which together covered just over 99% of the repertoires. A TCS score was defined as the ratio of F50 (clonal expansion) to E x V (chaos), with BLOSUM62-based TCRdist applied between CDR3 peptides within each V-J. Welch's t-statistics and random forest reduced around 520 V-J features to about 13, which were used in a naive Bayes classifier (R e1071). TCRdb cleaned the public reads at Q25 with fastp, built clones with MiXCR and kept in-frame beta chains. All rows with the same CDR3 protein become a single entry with the most common DNA and genes. TCRdb, not the authors, supplied the V and J calls. This sample gives just over 550,000 distinct CDR3 sequences in total; 46% of them show up just once. Clones ranked in the top ten supply roughly 8.2% of the sample.

The germline V and J ends show losses of 1 base and 3 bases respectively, and no gene match explains 6 bases of the junction. Per the germline V gene (reference sequence), SEHNR is the CDR1 and FQNEAQ is the CDR2. The CDR3 runs 15 amino acids, cysteine and phenylalanine included. Only CDR3 DNA remains: 45 bases, in frame from the first base. Stable Graves' hyperthyroidism was defined as the absence of progression to ophthalmopathy over 18 months of follow-up. The hyperthyroidism patients were between 18 and 65 years old and newly diagnosed, with a disease duration of less than 2 months. Patients with uncontrolled infections, other autoimmune diseases, pregnancy or lactation were excluded. Diagnoses relied on clinical symptoms, serum thyroxine and TRAb, thyroid ultrasound and orbital computed tomography. Total RNA was extracted with Trizol reagent, and quality was checked on an Agilent 2100 Bioanalyzer.

The sequenced sample was peripheral blood or thyroid tissue (not recorded which). This clonotype was sampled from a woman younger than 35 with Graves' hyperthyroidism. Donor details come from another sample of the same person, matched by shared clones. The rearranged chain carries TRBV7-9 and TRBJ2-7, with 7 middle bases fitting TRBD1. The DNA reads TGTGCCAGCAGCTTAGGCAAGGGGGCAGGCTACGAGCAGTACTTC. Its amino acids are CASSLGKGAGYEQYF.